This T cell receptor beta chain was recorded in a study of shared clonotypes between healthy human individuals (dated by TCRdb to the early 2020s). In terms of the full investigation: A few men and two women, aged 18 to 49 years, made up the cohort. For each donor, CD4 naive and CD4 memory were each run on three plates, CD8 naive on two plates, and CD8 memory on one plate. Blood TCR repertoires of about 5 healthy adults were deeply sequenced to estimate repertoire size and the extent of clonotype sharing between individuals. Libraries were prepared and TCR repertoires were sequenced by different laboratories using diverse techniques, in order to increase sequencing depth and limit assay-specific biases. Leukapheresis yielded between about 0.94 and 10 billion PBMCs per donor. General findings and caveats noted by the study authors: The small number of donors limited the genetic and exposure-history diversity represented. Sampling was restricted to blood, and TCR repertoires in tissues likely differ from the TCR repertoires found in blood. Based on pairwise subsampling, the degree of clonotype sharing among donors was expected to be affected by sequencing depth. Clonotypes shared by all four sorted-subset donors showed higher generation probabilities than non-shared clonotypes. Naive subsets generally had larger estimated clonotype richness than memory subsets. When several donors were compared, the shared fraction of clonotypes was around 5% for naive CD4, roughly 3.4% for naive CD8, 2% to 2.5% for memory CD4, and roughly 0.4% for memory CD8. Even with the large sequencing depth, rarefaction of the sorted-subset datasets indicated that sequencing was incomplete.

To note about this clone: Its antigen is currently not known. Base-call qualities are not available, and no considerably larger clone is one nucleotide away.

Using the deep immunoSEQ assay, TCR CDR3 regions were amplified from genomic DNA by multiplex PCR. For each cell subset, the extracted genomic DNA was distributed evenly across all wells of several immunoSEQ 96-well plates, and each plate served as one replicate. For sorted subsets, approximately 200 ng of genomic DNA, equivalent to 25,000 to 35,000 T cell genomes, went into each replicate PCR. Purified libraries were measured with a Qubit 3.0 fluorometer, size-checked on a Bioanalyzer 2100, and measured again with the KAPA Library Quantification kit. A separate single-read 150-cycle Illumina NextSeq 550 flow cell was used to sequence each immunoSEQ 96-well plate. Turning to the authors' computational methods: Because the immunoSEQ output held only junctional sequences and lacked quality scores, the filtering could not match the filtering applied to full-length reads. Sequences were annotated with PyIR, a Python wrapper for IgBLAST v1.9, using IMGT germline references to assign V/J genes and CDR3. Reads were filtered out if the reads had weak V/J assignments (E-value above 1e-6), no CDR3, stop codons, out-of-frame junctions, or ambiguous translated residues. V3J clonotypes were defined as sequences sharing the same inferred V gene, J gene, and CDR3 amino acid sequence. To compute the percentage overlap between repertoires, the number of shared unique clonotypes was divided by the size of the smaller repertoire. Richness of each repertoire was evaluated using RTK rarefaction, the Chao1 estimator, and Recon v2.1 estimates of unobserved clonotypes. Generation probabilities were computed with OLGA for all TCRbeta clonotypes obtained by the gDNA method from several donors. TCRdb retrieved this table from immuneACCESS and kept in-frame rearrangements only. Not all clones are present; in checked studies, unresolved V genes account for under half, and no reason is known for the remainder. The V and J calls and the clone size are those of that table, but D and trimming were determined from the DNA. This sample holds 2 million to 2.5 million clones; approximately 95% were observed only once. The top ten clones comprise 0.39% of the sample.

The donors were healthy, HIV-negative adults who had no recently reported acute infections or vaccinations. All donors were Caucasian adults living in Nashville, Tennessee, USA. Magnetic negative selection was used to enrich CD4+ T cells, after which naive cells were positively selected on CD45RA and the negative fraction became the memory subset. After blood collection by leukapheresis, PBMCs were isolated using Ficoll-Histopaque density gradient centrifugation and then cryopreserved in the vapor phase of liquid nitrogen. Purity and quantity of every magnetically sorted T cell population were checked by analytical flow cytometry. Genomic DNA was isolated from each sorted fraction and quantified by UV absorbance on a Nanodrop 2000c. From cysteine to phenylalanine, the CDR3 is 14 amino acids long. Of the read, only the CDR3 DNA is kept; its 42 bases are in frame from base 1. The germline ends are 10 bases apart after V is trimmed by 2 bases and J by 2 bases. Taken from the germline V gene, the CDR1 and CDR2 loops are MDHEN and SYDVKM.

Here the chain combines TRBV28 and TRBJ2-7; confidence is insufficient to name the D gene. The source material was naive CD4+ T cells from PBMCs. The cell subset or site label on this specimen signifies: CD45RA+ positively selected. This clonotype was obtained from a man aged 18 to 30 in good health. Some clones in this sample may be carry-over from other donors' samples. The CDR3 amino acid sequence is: CASSLIGPTYEQYF. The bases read TGTGCCAGCAGTTTAATCGGACCCACCTACGAGCAGTACTTC.